What follows is one T cell receptor (beta chain) and its context. TCRdb reanalysed the 5' RACE reads using MiXCR and keeps one entry per CDR3 protein. Of about 470,000 distinct CDR3 sequences in the sample, 20% to 30% were seen once. The data originate from a study of T-cell memory formation after mild COVID-19. This CDR3 is 15 amino acids long. V was clipped by 6 bases and J by 1 base; unmatched bases: 4. The chain is built from TRBV12-3 or TRBV12-4 and TRBJ2-2; TRBD1 matches at 8 bases. Sample: PBMCs or a T cell subset sorted from them (not recorded which). The sequence derives from an adult woman who had mild COVID-19 (a few samples of this study predate the infection). Cell type and time point are not known. CDR3 loop: CASRRGQGNTGELFF. CDR3 DNA: TGTGCCAGCAGGAGAGGACAGGGGAACACCGGGGAGCTGTTTTTT.